The 16 T cell receptor beta chains presented below share a single source sample, sequenced in a study of T cells after yellow fever vaccination. TCRdb reprocessed the 5' RACE reads with MiXCR, giving one entry per CDR3 protein. The sample holds hundreds of thousands of distinct CDR3 sequences, roughly 3.5% seen once. Here the sequenced sample was PBMCs, taken on the day of the yellow fever booster vaccination. These receptor sequences come from a man between 18 and 29 years old who received the YFV17D yellow fever vaccine.

This clonotype appeared many times. The chain has TRBV6-2 or TRBV6-3 and TRBJ2-7; possible D gene TRBD1, 7 bases. The germline V gene encodes CDR1 MNHEY and CDR2 SVGEGT. The CDR3 is made up of 15 amino acids. Between the trimmed V and J ends, which lost 6 bases and 3 bases, there was a span of 18 bases. CDR3 residues: CASSLRRDRDYEQYF. CDR3 DNA sequence: TGTGCCAGCAGCCTACGGAGGGACAGAGACTACGAGCAGTACTTC.

This clonotype has a handful of counts. The J gene is TRBJ1-6, the V gene TRBV7-3; no clear D. CDR1 and CDR2 from the germline V gene are SGHTA and FQGTGA. The CDR3 is 14 amino acids. Trimming shortened V by 3 bases and J by 14 bases, and 17 bases separated the two germline ends. In DNA, the CDR3 is TGTGCCAGCAGCTTCTCGGCGGCCAGTTGGGCCCTCCACTTT. It specifies CASSFSAASWALHF.

This clonotype was found many times. V is TRBV6-5 and J is TRBJ1-1, with 7 bases lining up with TRBD1. This CDR3 spans 12 amino acids. V lost 2 bases and J lost 11; bases outside the gene matches: 5. CDR1 is MNHEY and CDR2 is SVGAGI in the germline V gene. The chain's CDR3 is CASSYRQGEAFF. CDR3 nucleotides: TGTGCCAGCAGTTACCGACAGGGTGAGGCTTTCTTT.

The chain recombines TRBV4-1 with TRBJ1-2; 8 bases are shared with TRBD1. The CDR3 spans 16 residues. CDR1 is MGHRA, CDR2 YSYEKL, per germline. V lost 4 bases and J lost 8; bases outside the gene matches: 15. The CDR3 DNA is TGCGCCAGCAGCCCACCGTGGACAGGGAAGTTTTTGGGCTACACCTTC. Its translation is CASSPPWTGKFLGYTF.

This clonotype was counted at least ten times. The rearrangement links TRBV4-1 to TRBJ1-3; no reliable D call. This CDR3 is 13 amino acids long. Looked up from germline, CDR1 is MGHRA and CDR2 is YSYEKL. V dropped 1 base and J dropped 3 bases, with 4 bases sitting between them. The DNA for the CDR3 is TGCGCCAGCAGCCAAGCTCATGGAAACACCATATATTTT. Residues: CASSQAHGNTIYF.

This clonotype was seen ten or more times. J is TRBJ2-1 and V is TRBV24-1, with 8 nucleotides matching TRBD1. The V segment lost 1 base and the J segment 4 bases; nucleotides outside the gene matches: 5. The CDR3 contains 16 residues. The germline V gene has CDR1 KGHDR and CDR2 SFDVKD. CDR3 loop: CATSDFRDRIYNEQFF. The CDR3 coding sequence is TGTGCCACCAGTGATTTCCGGGACAGGATTTACAATGAGCAGTTCTTC.

V usage is TRBV4-1 and J usage is TRBJ2-3, with D unclear. With 5 bases removed from V and 4 bases from J, the gap between germline ends came to 10 bases. CDR1 is MGHRA and CDR2 is YSYEKL in the germline V gene. The CDR3 spans 13 residues. The CDR3 DNA follows: TGCGCCAGCAGCGACGGTTTCGCAGATACGCAGTATTTT. It encodes CASSDGFADTQYF.

This clonotype was counted only a few times. The chain combines TRBV29-1 with TRBJ2-5; 11 bases agree with TRBD2. The trim removed 6 bases at V and 4 bases at J, leaving 13 bases unmatched. The germline V gene encodes CDR1 SQVTM and CDR2 ANQGSEA. CDR3 length equals 16 residues. In DNA form, the CDR3 reads TGCAGCGTATTTGGAATAGCGGGGGGGATCGCAGAGACCCAGTACTTC. This sequence encodes CSVFGIAGGIAETQYF.

V gene TRBV4-2 combines with J gene TRBJ2-3; weak D call: TRBD2 (7 bases). Germline loops: CDR1 LGHNA, CDR2 YNFKEQ. This CDR3 has 16 amino acids. Trimming took 0 bases from V and 4 from J, leaving 14 bases between them. The CDR3 bases are TGTGCCAGCAGCCAAGAGGGCGAGGGGGGGCCAGATACGCAGTATTTT. It is translated as CASSQEGEGGPDTQYF.

The chain uses TRBV7-2 and TRBJ1-2, with D possibly TRBD1 on 6 matching bases. Trimming removed 1 base from V and 6 bases from J, with 15 bases in between. Germline V gene sequence: CDR1 SGHTA, CDR2 FQGNSA. CDR3 length: 15 residues. The CDR3 DNA reads TGTGCCAGCAGCTTAGTACTCGGCAGGGGCAATGGCTACACCTTC. This encodes CASSLVLGRGNGYTF.

This clonotype was seen at least ten times. The conserved closing phenylalanine or tryptophan is absent in this CDR3, likely reflecting a read error. V and J are TRBV3-1 and TRBJ2-7; no reliable D call. The germline V gene has CDR1 LGHDT and CDR2 YNNKEL (reference sequence). Trimming took off 3 bases at V and 0 bases at J, with 9 bases between the two ends. The CDR3 length is 14 residues. This CDR3 reads CASSHATASYEQYL. CDR3 DNA sequence: TGTGCCAGCAGCCATGCAACGGCCTCCTACGAGCAGTACTTA.

This clonotype was found a few times. The gene calls are TRBV12-3 or TRBV12-4 and TRBJ1-1, with D possibly TRBD1 on 5 matching bases. The CDR3 has 13 residues. V lost 5 bases and J lost 1, with 8 bases in between. CDR3 sequence (DNA): TGTGCCAGCAGTGGGGGTTCGAACACTGAAGCTTTCTTT. Translation gives CASSGGSNTEAFF.

The CDR3 DNA reads as TGTGCCAGCTCACCGAGTCGAGGTGGGGAGCCCCAGCATTTT. It yields the protein CASSPSRGGEPQHF. The chain has TRBV18 and TRBJ1-5; D is undetermined. The CDR3 has 14 amino acids. Germline CDR1 and CDR2: KGHSH and LQKENI. V was shortened by 3 bases and J by 8 bases, with 14 bases between the two germline ends. Complete variable domain (other parts from reference TRBV18 and TRBJ1-5): NAGVMQNPRHLVRRRGQEARLRCSPMKGHSHVYWYRQLPEEGLKFMVYLQKENIIDESGMPKERFSAEFPKEGPSILRIQQVVRGDSAAYFCASSPSRGGEPQHFGDGTRLSIL.

This clonotype was recorded at least ten times. The rearrangement uses TRBV7-8 and TRBJ1-6; D gene ambiguous. The CDR3 is made up of 19 amino acids. V was shortened by 0 bases and J by 3 bases, with 18 bases between the two germline ends. CDR1 is SGHVS, CDR2 FQNEAQ, per germline. As DNA, the CDR3 is TGTGCCAGCAGCTTAGCATCGGCCCCAATCCCAAGCTATAATTCACCCCTCCACTTT. Translation: CASSLASAPIPSYNSPLHF.

This clonotype was detected a few times. The V gene is TRBV28, the J gene TRBJ1-3; D uncertain. The CDR3 loop spans 14 amino acids. Trimming cost V 3 bases and J 1 base, with 7 bases left between them. Germline V gene lookup returns CDR1 MDHEN and CDR2 SYDVKM. The CDR3, as DNA: TGTGCCAGCAGTTTCAGGTTTTCTGGAAACACCATATATTTT. It yields the protein CASSFRFSGNTIYF.

The CDR3 protein is CASSQDFYSRAPRDTEAFF. CDR3 DNA: TGCGCCAGCAGCCAAGATTTCTACAGCCGAGCCCCAAGGGACACTGAAGCTTTCTTT. This chain links TRBV4-3 with TRBJ1-1, with D hard to call. V dropped 0 bases and J dropped 3 bases, with 23 bases sitting between them. CDR3 length equals 19 residues. Per germline, CDR1 LGHNA and CDR2 YSLEER.